This entry lists 5 T cell receptor beta chains sequenced from one sample in a study of shared clonotypes between healthy human individuals. Some clones are missing from TCRdb's copy, which holds only in-frame ones; the method was immunoSEQ multiplex PCR. The sample records over 2 million clones, about nine tenths being singletons. Sequencing input: naive CD4+ T cells from PBMCs. Subset of the sample: CD45RA+ positively selected. The receptors derive from a man between 18 and 29 years old in good health. Some clones in this sample may be carry-over from other donors' samples.

This clone appeared a single time. The chain combines TRBV7-2 with TRBJ2-5, with D hard to call. Germline values: CDR1 SGHTA, CDR2 FQGNSA. The V end was cut by 2 bases, the J end by 5 bases, with 18 bases between. This CDR3 is 16 amino acids long. The DNA for the CDR3 is TGTGCCAGCAGCTTATTGGCGGTGGGTCTTTCGGAGACCCAGTACTTC. It translates to CASSLLAVGLSETQYF.

Note on this clone: This sample also contains other DNA sequences that code for the same CDR3. This rearrangement joins TRBV5-1 to TRBJ1-1; tentative D call: TRBD1 (6 bases). Looked up from germline, CDR1 is SGHRS and CDR2 is YFSETQ. This CDR3 region has 14 residues. V gave up 0 bases and J gave up 2 bases, with 8 bases separating them. The CDR3 is CASSLAGGNTEAFF. Written as DNA, the CDR3 is TGCGCCAGCAGCTTGGCCGGGGGCAACACTGAAGCTTTCTTT.

The gene calls are TRBV7-2 and TRBJ1-2, with D possibly matching TRBD1 (6 bases). V was clipped by 2 bases and J by 4 bases, with 14 bases between them. CDR1 SGHTA and CDR2 FQGNSA come from the germline V gene. The CDR3 covers 15 residues. In nucleotides, the CDR3 is TGTGCCAGCAGCTTAACGACAGGAGATTTCTATGGCTACACCTTC. Protein product: CASSLTTGDFYGYTF.

The count of this clone is one. The V and J genes are TRBV6-1 and TRBJ2-3; 7 bases are a match to TRBD2. V lost 2 bases, J lost 6 bases, and 5 bases stayed unmatched. The length of the CDR3 is 14 residues. The V gene's germline CDR1 is MNHNS and CDR2 SASEGT. CDR3 sequence (DNA): TGTGCCAGCAGTGAACGGTTGCGGGGGGATACGCAGTATTTT. It specifies CASSERLRGDTQYF.

In nucleotides, the CDR3 is TGCGCCAGCCTAAACCCGGGATACGGTGAAGAGACCCAGTACTTC. This translates into CASLNPGYGEETQYF. This chain joins TRBV5-1 and TRBJ2-5; weak D call: TRBD2 (5 bases). V dropped 7 bases and J dropped 3 bases, with 19 bases sitting between them. Germline V gene data show CDR1 as SGHRS and CDR2 as YFSETQ. This CDR3 has 15 residues.